This is a list of T cell receptor beta chains from one sample in a study of CD8+ T cells in alopecia areata. The method was immunoSEQ multiplex PCR; TCRdb's version includes in-frame clones alone and lacks a portion of them. The sample contains about 120,000 clones, around 64% of which appear only once. What was sequenced was CD4+ T cells sorted from blood. The receptors come from a human donor in good health. Both conserved end residues are part of each CDR3. Each record gives: V gene, J gene, clone size, D gene, CDR3 protein, CDR3 DNA. D genes are given only for firm matches. Size is omitted from some rows. Given values are once, few, many or a class for expanded clones.

TRBV18	TRBJ2-5	.	TRBD2	CASSPRTREETQYF	TGTGCCAGCTCACCACGGACTAGAGAAGAGACCCAGTACTTC
TRBV7-9	TRBJ2-7	.	.	CASAPETVGSYEQYF	TGTGCCAGCGCGCCTGAGACAGTGGGATCCTACGAACAGTACTTC
TRBV7-2	TRBJ1-2	.	.	CASSIARSSGTYGYTF	TGTGCCAGCAGCATCGCCCGATCCAGCGGAACCTATGGCTACACCTTC
TRBV29-1	TRBJ2-7	few	.	CSVVWVGYEQYF	TGCAGCGTTGTATGGGTAGGCTACGAGCAGTACTTC
TRBV11-3	TRBJ1-1	.	.	CASSMRYRMEAFF	TGTGCCAGCAGCATGCGGTACAGGATGGAAGCTTTCTTT
TRBV18	TRBJ1-1	once	.	CASSPRGQQNTEAFF	TGTGCCAGCTCACCTAGAGGACAGCAGAACACTGAAGCTTTCTTT
TRBV6-1	TRBJ2-5	.	TRBD1	CASTRTGGDETQYF	TGTGCCAGCACTAGGACAGGGGGCGATGAGACCCAGTACTTC
TRBV18	TRBJ2-1	few	.	CASSQRTQWDEQFF	TGTGCCAGCTCACAACGGACTCAGTGGGATGAGCAGTTCTTC
TRBV10-2	TRBJ2-7	.	.	CASSESSGSPYEQYF	TGCGCCAGCAGTGAGTCGTCGGGGTCCCCCTACGAGCAGTACTTC
TRBV7-3	TRBJ1-3	.	.	CASSSTPGNTIYF	TGTGCCAGCAGCTCGACCCCAGGAAACACCATATATTTT
TRBV2	TRBJ2-1	.	.	CASRGDSFEEQFF	TGTGCCAGCAGGGGGGACTCTTTTGAAGAGCAGTTCTTC
TRBV29-1	TRBJ2-5	few	.	CSDLEERYGTQYF	TGCAGCGATCTGGAGGAAAGATATGGGACCCAGTACTTC
TRBV30	TRBJ2-5	once	.	CAWSSGGTQYF	TGTGCCTGGAGTTCCGGCGGCACCCAGTACTTC
TRBV9	TRBJ1-6	few	TRBD1	CASSVTGYSPLHF	TGTGCCAGCAGCGTGACAGGGTATTCACCCCTCCACTTT
TRBV23-1	TRBJ2-7	.	.	CASSHWEQYF	TGCGCCAGCAGTCACTGGGAGCAGTACTTC
TRBV29-1	TRBJ1-1	once	.	CSVVKQRGTEAFF	TGCAGCGTTGTAAAGCAACGAGGGACTGAAGCTTTCTTT
TRBV27	TRBJ1-2	.	.	CASSFTINYGYTF	TGTGCCAGCAGTTTCACGATTAACTATGGCTACACCTTC
TRBV5-4	TRBJ1-6	.	.	CASSLSITDSPLHF	TGTGCCAGCAGCTTGTCGATAACGGATTCACCCCTCCACTTT
TRBV30	TRBJ1-5	.	.	CAWSVRAGRQHQPQHF	TGTGCCTGGAGTGTAAGGGCGGGCAGACAACATCAGCCCCAGCATTTT
TRBV4-1	TRBJ1-6	.	.	CASSQTDWTETNSPLHF	TGCGCCAGCAGCCAGACTGACTGGACAGAGACTAATTCACCCCTCCACTTT
TRBV4-1	TRBJ2-7	.	.	CASSQDLPSLYEQYF	TGCGCCAGCAGCCAAGATCTTCCCAGCTTGTACGAGCAGTACTTC
TRBV5-1	TRBJ2-7	.	TRBD1	CASSWGTGSYEQYF	TGCGCCAGCAGCTGGGGGACAGGGTCCTACGAGCAGTACTTC
TRBV5-1	TRBJ1-4	.	TRBD1	CASSRTGEKLFF	TGCGCCAGCAGCCGGACAGGCGAAAAACTGTTTTTT
TRBV4-1	TRBJ1-2	few	TRBD1	CASSQDLGDRDYGYTF	TGCGCCAGCAGCCAAGATCTGGGGGACAGGGACTATGGCTACACCTTC
TRBV29-1	TRBJ1-1	.	.	CSGTLGGLGTEAFF	TGCAGCGGGACTCTGGGGGGTCTCGGCACTGAAGCTTTCTTT
TRBV29-1	TRBJ2-5	.	.	CSAGKLETQYF	TGCAGCGCAGGGAAATTGGAGACCCAGTACTTC
TRBV29-1	TRBJ2-5	.	.	CSAERGHRETQYF	TGCAGCGCCGAACGGGGGCATAGGGAGACCCAGTACTTC
TRBV28	TRBJ2-5	few	TRBD2	CASRPSGGEEQYF	TGTGCCAGCAGGCCCAGTGGGGGGGAGGAGCAGTACTTC
TRBV29-1	TRBJ2-1	.	TRBD2	CSVAGPGGSYNEQFF	TGCAGCGTTGCGGGTCCGGGGGGCTCCTACAATGAGCAGTTCTTC
TRBV29-1	TRBJ1-2	few	.	CSVDRDYYGYTF	TGCAGCGTTGACAGGGACTACTATGGCTACACCTTC
TRBV9	TRBJ2-5	.	.	CASSSSGTSEETQYF	TGTGCCAGCAGCTCTTCCGGGACCTCGGAAGAGACCCAGTACTTC
TRBV5-1	TRBJ2-5	.	TRBD1	CASSLGDRGSETQYF	TGCGCCAGCAGCTTGGGTGACAGGGGGTCAGAGACCCAGTACTTC
TRBV5-1	TRBJ2-7	once	.	CASSLEGTYEQYF	TGCGCCAGCAGCTTGGAGGGCACTTACGAGCAGTACTTC
TRBV30	TRBJ1-1	.	.	CAYQPDSLEAFF	TGTGCCTATCAACCCGACAGCCTTGAAGCTTTCTTT
TRBV4-1	TRBJ2-2	.	.	CASSQEDRGGSTGELFF	TGCGCCAGCAGCCAAGAAGATAGGGGCGGTAGCACCGGGGAGCTGTTTTTT
TRBV30	TRBJ2-3	.	.	CAWSATDTQYF	TGTGCCTGGAGTGCTACAGATACGCAGTATTTT
TRBV7-8	TRBJ1-1	few	.	CASSSRSRGGVNTEAFF	TGTGCCAGCAGCTCGCGGAGCAGGGGAGGCGTGAACACTGAAGCTTTCTTT
TRBV7-2	TRBJ2-1	.	.	CASSTTPRGGAQFF	TGTGCCAGCAGCACGACGCCCCGCGGCGGGGCTCAGTTCTTC
TRBV7-2	TRBJ2-1	.	TRBD1	CASSFSGTVSYNEQFF	TGTGCCAGCAGCTTTTCCGGGACAGTCTCCTACAATGAGCAGTTCTTC
TRBV2	TRBJ2-2	.	.	CASRGSANTGELFF	TGTGCCAGCAGAGGGTCTGCGAACACCGGGGAGCTGTTTTTT
TRBV29-1	TRBJ2-7	.	TRBD1	CSVSRTGGHEQYF	TGCAGCGTTAGCAGGACAGGGGGCCACGAGCAGTACTTC
TRBV29-1	TRBJ2-5	.	.	CSSWGQGQETQYF	TGCAGCTCGTGGGGGCAGGGACAAGAGACCCAGTACTTC
TRBV4-1	TRBJ1-6	.	TRBD1	CASSQEDRGSSPLHF	TGCGCCAGCAGCCAAGAGGACAGGGGGTCTTCACCCCTCCACTTT
TRBV18	TRBJ2-6	.	.	CASSPSVSGANVLTF	TGTGCCAGCTCACCGTCCGTCTCTGGGGCCAACGTCCTGACTTTC
TRBV30	TRBJ1-2	.	TRBD1	CAWSQDEGGRYGYTF	TGTGCCTGGAGTCAAGATGAAGGGGGCAGGTATGGCTACACCTTC
TRBV14	TRBJ2-1	.	TRBD2	CASSHGLGREQFF	TGTGCCAGCAGCCATGGCCTGGGGAGGGAACAGTTCTTC
TRBV7-2	TRBJ2-6	.	TRBD2	CASSGVGLAASGANVLTF	TGTGCCAGCAGCGGCGTGGGACTAGCGGCCTCTGGGGCCAACGTCCTGACTTTC
TRBV5-1	TRBJ2-1	.	TRBD1	CASSLEGTGGNEQFF	TGCGCCAGCAGCTTGGAGGGGACAGGGGGGAATGAGCAGTTCTTC
TRBV29-1	TRBJ1-4	.	TRBD1	CSVQGVSNQANEKLFF	TGCAGCGTGCAGGGGGTGAGCAACCAAGCTAATGAAAAACTGTTTTTT
TRBV30	TRBJ1-2	.	.	CAWSVQQGNGYTF	TGTGCCTGGAGTGTACAACAGGGAAATGGCTACACCTTC
TRBV5-6	TRBJ2-7	.	.	CASSYADYEQYF	TGTGCCAGCAGCTATGCTGACTACGAGCAGTACTTC
TRBV29-1	TRBJ1-2	.	.	CSVEEEYYGYTF	TGCAGCGTTGAGGAGGAATACTATGGCTACACCTTC
TRBV5-1	TRBJ1-3	.	.	CASSIGSGNTIYF	TGCGCCAGCAGTATAGGTTCTGGAAACACCATATATTTT